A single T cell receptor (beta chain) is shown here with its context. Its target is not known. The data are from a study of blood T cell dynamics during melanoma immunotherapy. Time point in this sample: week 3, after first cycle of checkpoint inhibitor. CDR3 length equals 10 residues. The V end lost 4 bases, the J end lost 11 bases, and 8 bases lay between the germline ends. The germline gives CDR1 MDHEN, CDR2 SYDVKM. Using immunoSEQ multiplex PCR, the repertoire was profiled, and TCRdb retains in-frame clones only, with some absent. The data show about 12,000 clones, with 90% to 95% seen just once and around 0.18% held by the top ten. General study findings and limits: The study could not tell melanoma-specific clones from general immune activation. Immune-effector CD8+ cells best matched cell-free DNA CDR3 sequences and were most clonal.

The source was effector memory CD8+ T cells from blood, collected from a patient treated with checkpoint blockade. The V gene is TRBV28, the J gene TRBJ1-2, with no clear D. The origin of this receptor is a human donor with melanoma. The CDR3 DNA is TGTGCCAGCAGTTCCCGGATATACACCTTC. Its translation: CASSSRIYTF.